Listed here is a single T cell receptor (beta chain). The antigen is not known. Within the sample, other DNA sequences also encode this same CDR3. A CD45RA+ naive subset and a CD45RA-negative memory subset were split from CD4+ cells. This sample was taken from a study of shared clonotypes between healthy human individuals. Findings and caveats of the study: Non-shared clonotypes had lower generation probabilities than those shared by all four donors.

Measured with immunoSEQ multiplex PCR; TCRdb has only the in-frame clones, and not every one. The sample lists roughly 2 million clones, 85% to 95% occurring once. V was cut by 2 bases and J by 2 bases, with 9 bases left in between. Germline V CDR1 and CDR2: MNHNY, SVGAGI (reference sequence). The CDR3 extends over 14 amino acids. V is TRBV6-6 and J is TRBJ1-2, with D maybe TRBD1 (5 bases). Sequences were obtained from naive CD4+ T cells sorted from blood. Subset in this sample: CD45RA+ positively selected. The clonotype comes from a young man in good health. For the CDR3, the DNA is TGTGCCAGCAGTTACCCGGGGGGGAACTATGGCTACACCTTC. This sequence encodes CASSYPGGNYGYTF.